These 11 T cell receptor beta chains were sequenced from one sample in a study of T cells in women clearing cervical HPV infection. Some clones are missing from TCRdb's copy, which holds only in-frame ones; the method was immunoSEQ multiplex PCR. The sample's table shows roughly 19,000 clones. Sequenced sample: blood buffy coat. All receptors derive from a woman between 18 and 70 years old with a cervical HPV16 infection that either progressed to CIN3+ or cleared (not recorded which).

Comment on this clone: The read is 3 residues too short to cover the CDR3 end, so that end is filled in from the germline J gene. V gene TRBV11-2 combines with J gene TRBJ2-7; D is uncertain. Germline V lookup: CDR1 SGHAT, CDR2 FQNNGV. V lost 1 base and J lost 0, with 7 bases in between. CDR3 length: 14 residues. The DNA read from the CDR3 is TGTGCCAGCAGCTTAGTTCAGAGCTCCTACGAG. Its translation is CASSLVQSSYE. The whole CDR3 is CASSLVQSSYEQYF.

The CDR3 region is CASSPAGGKNIYTF. The CDR3 DNA, read in part, is TGTGCCAGCTCACCGGCAGGGGGCAAAAACATC. J is TRBJ1-2 and V is TRBV18; 8 bases align to TRBD1. The CDR3 end falls 3 residues outside the read, so it is completed with the germline J gene. This CDR3 has 14 amino acids. Germline-derived CDR1 and CDR2 are KGHSH and LQKENI.

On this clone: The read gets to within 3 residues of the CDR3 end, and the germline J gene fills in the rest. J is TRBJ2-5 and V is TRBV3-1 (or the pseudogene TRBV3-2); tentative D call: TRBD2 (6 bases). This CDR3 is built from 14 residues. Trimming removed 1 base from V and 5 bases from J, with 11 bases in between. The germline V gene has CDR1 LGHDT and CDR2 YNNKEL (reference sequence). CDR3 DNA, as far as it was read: TGTGCCAGCAGCCAAGGCGGGGTTTGGGAGACC. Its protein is CASSQGGVWET. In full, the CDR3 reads CASSQGGVWETQYF.

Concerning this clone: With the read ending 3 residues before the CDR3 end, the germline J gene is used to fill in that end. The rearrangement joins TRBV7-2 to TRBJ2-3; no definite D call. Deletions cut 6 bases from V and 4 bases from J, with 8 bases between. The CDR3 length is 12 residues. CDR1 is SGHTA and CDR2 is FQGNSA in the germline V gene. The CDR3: CASRPQADTQYF. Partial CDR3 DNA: TGTGCCAGCAGACCTCAGGCAGATACG.

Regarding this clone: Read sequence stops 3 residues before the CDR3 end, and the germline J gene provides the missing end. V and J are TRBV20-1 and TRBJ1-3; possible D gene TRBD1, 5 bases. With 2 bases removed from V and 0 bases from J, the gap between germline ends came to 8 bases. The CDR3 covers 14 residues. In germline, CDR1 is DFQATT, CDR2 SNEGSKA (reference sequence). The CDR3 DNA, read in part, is TGCAGTGCTAGAAGGGGAACCTCTGGAAACACC. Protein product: CSARRGTSGNT. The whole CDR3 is CSARRGTSGNTIYF.

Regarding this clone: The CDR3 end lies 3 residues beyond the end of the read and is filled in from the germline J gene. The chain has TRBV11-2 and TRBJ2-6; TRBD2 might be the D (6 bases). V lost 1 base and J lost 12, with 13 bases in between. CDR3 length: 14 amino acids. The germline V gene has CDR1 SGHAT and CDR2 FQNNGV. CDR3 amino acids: CASSLGRAVPVLTF. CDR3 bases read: TGTGCCAGCAGCTTAGGGAGGGCAGTACCCGTC.

The sequenced CDR3 bases are TGTGCCAGCAGCTTAGATAGCCACGTCTCAGATACG. This sequence encodes CASSLDSHVSDT. The entire CDR3 is CASSLDSHVSDTQYF. The V call is TRBV7-6, the J call TRBJ2-3; D is unclear. The read terminates 3 residues ahead of where the CDR3 ends, so the germline J gene completes it. V lost 1 base and J lost 4, with 12 bases in between. This CDR3 has 15 residues. Per the germline V gene, CDR1 is SGHVS and CDR2 is FNYEAQ.

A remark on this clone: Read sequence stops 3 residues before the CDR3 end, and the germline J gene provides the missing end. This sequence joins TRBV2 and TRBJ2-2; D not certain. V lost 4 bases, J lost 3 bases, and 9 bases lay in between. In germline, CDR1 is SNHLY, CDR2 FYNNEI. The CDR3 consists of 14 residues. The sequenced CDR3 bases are TGTGCCAGCAGTGGTCTGGGCTACACCGGGGAG. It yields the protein CASSGLGYTGE. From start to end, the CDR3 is CASSGLGYTGELFF.

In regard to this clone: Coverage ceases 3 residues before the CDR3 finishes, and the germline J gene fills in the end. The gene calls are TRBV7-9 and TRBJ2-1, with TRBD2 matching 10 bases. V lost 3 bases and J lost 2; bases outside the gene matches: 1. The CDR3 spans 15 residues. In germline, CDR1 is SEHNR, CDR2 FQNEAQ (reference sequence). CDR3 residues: CASSFLAGAYNEQFF. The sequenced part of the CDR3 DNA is TGTGCCAGCAGCTTCCTAGCGGGAGCCTACAATGAG.

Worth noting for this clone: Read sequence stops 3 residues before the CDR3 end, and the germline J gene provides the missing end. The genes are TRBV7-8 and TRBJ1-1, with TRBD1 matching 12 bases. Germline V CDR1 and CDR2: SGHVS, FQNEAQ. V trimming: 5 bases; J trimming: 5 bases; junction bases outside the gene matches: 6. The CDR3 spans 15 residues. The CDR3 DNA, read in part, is TGTGCCAGCAGCCAGAGGGACAGGGGGCGAACTGAA. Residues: CASSQRDRGRTE. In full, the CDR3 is CASSQRDRGRTEAFF.

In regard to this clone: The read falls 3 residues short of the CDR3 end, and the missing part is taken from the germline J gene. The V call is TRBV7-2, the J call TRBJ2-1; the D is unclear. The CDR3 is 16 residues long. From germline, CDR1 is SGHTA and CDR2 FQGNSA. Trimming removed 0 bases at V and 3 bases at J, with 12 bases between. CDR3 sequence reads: CASSLALASGYNEQFF. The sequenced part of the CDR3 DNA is TGTGCCAGCAGCTTAGCGCTCGCCTCCGGCTACAATGAG.